The TCR beta chain under discussion was sequenced for a study of early T cells in non-severe SARS-CoV-2 infection. Study in general: Sequencing of unsorted whole blood was done on bulk RNA, leaving chains unpaired. Study-level results: VDJdb matches were skewed toward anti-spike CD8 T cell responses.

The V gene lost 6 bases and the J gene lost 0 bases, with 20 bases spanning the gap. The V gene's germline CDR1 is DFQATT and CDR2 SNEGSKA (reference sequence). The CDR3 totals 16 residues. Molecules of cDNA were individually given unique molecular identifiers that were attached to them. Using its own MiXCR run on the 5' RACE reads, TCRdb lists one record per CDR3 protein. The sample includes some 57,000 distinct CDR3 sequences, about 5.6% of them seen just once. This clonotype has at least ten counts. Its specificity is unknown. This chain uses TRBV20-1 with TRBJ2-5, with D perhaps TRBD2 (5 bases). The TCR sequence derives from an adult who was a healthcare worker with PCR-confirmed SARS-CoV-2 infection or an uninfected control (not recorded which). Sequenced sample: whole blood. CDR3 sequence: CSAPGLGAPYQETQYF. For the CDR3, the DNA is TGCAGTGCCCCCGGATTGGGAGCGCCGTACCAAGAGACCCAGTACTTC.